This T cell receptor (beta chain) was documented in a study of blood T cell repertoires in COVID-19. Study-wide context: Sites across the United States, Italy and Spain contributed samples from acute and convalescent COVID-19. PBMCs, B-cell-depleted T cells, or T cells provided the cDNA or gDNA that made up the material.

Germline loops: CDR1 KGHSH, CDR2 LQKENI. The CDR3 totals 14 residues. The V gene end was trimmed by 5 bases and the J gene end by 4 bases; junction bases not matched to a gene: 5. As processed by the authors: Estimated nucleated cell counts came from reference gene primer amplification. Measured with immunoSEQ multiplex PCR; TCRdb has only the in-frame clones, and not every one. That table furnishes V, J and clone size, whereas the DNA furnished D and trimming. The table records more than 250,000 clones, around four fifths of them present only once. Sequenced input: peripheral blood. The receptor's source is a woman aged 45-60 years with acute or convalescent COVID-19. The chain recombines TRBV18 with TRBJ1-5, with 7 positions matching TRBD1. The CDR3 loop reads CASSGEQGNQPQHF. The CDR3 bases are TGTGCCAGCTCAGGAGAACAGGGGAATCAGCCCCAGCATTTT.